A single T cell receptor beta chain is shown here with its context. No antigen is known for it. The source of the sample is a study of cytomegalovirus exposure and HLA in healthy donors. Study-wide background: Both the approximately 130 validation repertoires and the roughly 620 first-cohort repertoires used the same platform, as reported by a later analysis.

Germline V gives CDR1 MGHRA, CDR2 YSYEKL. The CDR3 totals 14 residues. The V end was cut by 1 base, the J end by 6 bases, with 9 bases between. Only in-frame clones appear in the TCRdb table, and some are missing; sequencing was by immunoSEQ multiplex PCR. The profile shows about 160,000 clones, under 90% of them singletons. Study observations and caveats: Cytomegalovirus association was assigned to about 150 TCR beta chains. Both high specificity and high sensitivity reportedly marked the classifier's diagnosis of cytomegalovirus status.

V gene TRBV4-1 combines with J gene TRBJ2-2; D is possibly TRBD2 (6 bases). This clonotype was sampled from a man between 18 and 35 years old in good health and CMV-seropositive. The sequencing input was PBMCs. The CDR3 protein is CASSQALASGELFF. The DNA of the CDR3 is TGCGCCAGCAGCCAAGCCCTAGCGTCCGGGGAGCTGTTTTTT.